This T cell receptor (beta chain) appears in the sequencing data of a study of cytomegalovirus exposure and HLA in healthy donors (dated by TCRdb to the late 2010s). Background for the entire study: An earlier analysis of about 530 of the donors reported about 260 Gb of sequence data and 117 million unique TCR beta sequences obtained from 150 million to 200 million T cells. An early release that covered fewer than 750 HLA-typed donors contained about 290 gigabases of sequencing data and around 80 million unique TCR sequences. Of the roughly 400 genotyped donors, over 80% were placed in the genetic ancestry cluster associated with self-reported Caucasian donors. The study was designed to test whether signatures of past pathogen exposure could be identified by cataloging public T cell receptors. Using immunosequencing, the study profiled T cell repertoires from about 620 subjects and related those repertoires to cytomegalovirus serostatus. Besides the first cohort of roughly 660 subjects, a separate validation cohort made up of over 95 different subjects was used. The study combined high-throughput TCR immunosequencing, statistical association of individual TCRs with disease status, and machine learning to predict cytomegalovirus infection status. A later analysis re-examined previously published TCR beta repertoires from more than 600 donors and added high-resolution HLA genotyping to investigate patterns of TCR occurrence. Rather than using new phenotypic data, the later analysis identified candidate immune exposures from TCR beta sequences and from how often those sequences occurred across donors. An earlier analysis of several hundred of the donors applied high-throughput TCR beta sequencing to assess whether each TCR beta V gene segment acted as functional or pseudogenic. Alongside the repertoire data, information on donor age, sex, ethnicity and CMV serostatus was compiled. A later genetic analysis used genome-wide SNP genotypes for about 60% of the roughly 670 donors, treating that subset as a discovery cohort. All discovery cohort repertoires had been generated using a single sequencing platform. HLA typing included class I and class II loci at four-digit resolution. The number of typed donors differed by locus: about 629-630 for A, B, C, DRB1 and DQB1; approximately 540 for DQA1; 606 for DPA1; and about 450 for DPB1. A handful of DR-DQ haplotypes were handled as single units for association and clustering because linkage in the cohort was strong. Among roughly 400 genotyped donors of the cohort, an average of about 220,000 unique TCR beta nucleotide sequences was sequenced per donor, of which about 19% were non-productive.

The library was built by means of the immunoSEQ multiplex PCR assay. For the multiplex PCR, a mixture combining 60 forward primers for TCR Vbeta segments and 13 reverse primers for TCR Jbeta segments was used. Amplification of the CDR3 region of rearranged TCR beta genes was performed with a multiplex PCR assay on genomic DNA. Amplified TCR beta libraries were sequenced as 87-base-pair reads on the Illumina HiSeq System. For the original study's pipeline: A later analysis counted tens of millions of unique TCR beta chains across the 550 to 800 repertoires, and approximately 11 million of these chains were shared by at least two donors. Raw reads were error-corrected and collapsed into unique sequences with a nearest-neighbor algorithm that merged closely related sequences to remove PCR and sequencing errors. Alignment of CDR3 sequences to IMGT reference sequences was used to assign V, D and J gene segments. For a sequence to be retained, a match of at least six nucleotides to both a V gene segment and a J gene segment was required. A rearrangement counted as productive if the CDR3 had no stop codons and remained in frame with V and J, and every other rearrangement counted as non-productive. CDR3 was defined according to IMGT convention as the region running from the second conserved V-encoded cysteine to the conserved J-encoded phenylalanine. The earlier analysis of some 580 of the donors excluded any sequence lacking an unambiguous match to a single V gene segment. An earlier analysis of around 600 of the donors classified V segments as functional when productive rearrangements were above 56.7% and as segregating when the standard deviation between donors was above 5%. A statistical classification framework was developed to diagnose cytomegalovirus status using the catalog of TCR beta chain sequences. A later analysis assigned V and J genes by comparing TCR nucleotide sequences with IMGT/GENE-DB human TR gene sequences. In a later analysis, CDR3 sequences and most-parsimonious VDJ recombination scenarios were assigned using the TCRdist pipeline. In a later analysis, every TCR beta chain was defined by the combination of its CDR3 amino acid sequence and its V-gene family, and reads without a unique V-gene family were dropped. A later analysis removed 592 highly shared, low-generation-probability nucleotide sequences to deal with suspected cross-contamination and a sequencing artifact. In a later analysis, a clonal expansion index for each public chain was calculated from normalized within-repertoire ranks of inferred template counts. In a later analysis, generation probabilities were computed using a VDJ recombination model fitted to out-of-frame rearrangements, and the results were checked against IGoR. A later analysis scored TCR-TCR, TCR-HLA and TCR-CMV co-occurrence with hypergeometric tests, applying a repertoire-size bias correction to TCR pairs. In a later analysis, false discovery rates were estimated by permuting HLA or CMV assignments 20 times. A later analysis grouped co-occurring TCRs with DBSCAN, adding TCRdist sequence similarity when clustering within HLA-allele-positive subsets. Repertoires with fewer than 30,000 or more than 120,000 public chains were left out of co-occurrence clustering, as were five repertoires with anomalous nucleotide sharing. TCRdb provides this immuneACCESS table in a form limited to in-frame rearrangements. Some clones are lacking; in checked studies, under half of them reflect an unresolved V gene, and why the rest are absent is not known. The V and J calls and the clone size are those of that table, but D and trimming were determined from the DNA. This sample's clone table shows fewer than 150,000 clones. In total, the top ten clones hold 2% to 3% of the sample.

The cohort was made up of under 800 healthy bone marrow donors. At the time of sampling, every cohort member was nominally healthy, though immune exposures that went unrecorded were likely present. The donor tested CMV seronegative and was one of the 352 seronegative cohort members. A peripheral blood sample was provided by each donor, and peripheral blood mononuclear cells were used for TCR beta sequencing. Genomic DNA was extracted from the blood cell samples with the Qiagen DNeasy Blood Extraction Kit. What the authors observed across the whole study: When HLA alleles, especially DR and DQ, strongly co-occurred, TCR associations were difficult to assign to individual alleles. Some IMGT-functional V segments, including TRBV6-2 and TRBV6-3, could not be told apart with the 87-base-pair reads, so those segments were excluded. Only TCR beta chains were sequenced in this cohort, and the absence of alpha or paired-chain data limited detectable features. A cluster of highly shared sequence variants was judged likely to represent a technical artifact of the sequencing pipeline. Correlated functional status among segregating V segments might reflect linkage disequilibrium, but an unknown experimental factor could not be ruled out. For the cohort, immune exposure information was limited to CMV serostatus. A few of the identified cytomegalovirus-associated TCR beta chains were confirmed in vitro to be specific for cytomegalovirus antigens. According to a later analysis, TCR association rates differed among HLA loci, with DRB1 alleles showing the most associated TCRs and HLA-C alleles showing the fewest. In a later analysis, HLA-associated TCR beta chains were found to be more clonally expanded and to have lower generation probabilities than equally common non-associated chains. A later analysis found that most CMV-associated TCR beta chains appeared HLA-restricted, with HLA associations seemingly driven largely by CMV exposure. Roughly uniform sequencing depth across donors was assumed in presence/absence analyses, although this assumption may not hold. Most TCR sequences were observed very rarely across donors, whereas some public TCRs were present in many individuals. The authors suggested that the approach could potentially be extended to other disease states and immunological phenotypes. A further reported finding was that TCR beta sequences accurately predicted the HLA-A and HLA-B alleles for most subjects in the first cohort. The study gave a list of some 150 TCR beta chains associated with cytomegalovirus. In an earlier analysis of 587 of the donors, most TCR beta V segments appeared in productive rearrangements about 87% or about 30% of the time, broadly matching IMGT annotations. Cytomegalovirus status was reported to be diagnosed by the classifier with high specificity and sensitivity in both the original and validation cohorts. According to a later genetic analysis, donors in an Asian-associated ancestry cluster had fewer N-insertions in productive TCRs than the roughly 670-donor mean. In a later genetic analysis, a missense DCLRE1C variant was associated with V-gene and J-gene trimming of TCR beta chains, and the association was replicated in an independent cohort. Because counts were too low, about 18 rarely observed V segments, including chromosome 9 orphons, were excluded from the earlier analysis of 587 of the donors. Specific HLA alleles were associated with roughly 17,000 TCR beta sequences at a false discovery rate of 0.05 in a later analysis. Because HLA typing was missing for some donors at each locus, association tests included only the typed subset. According to a later analysis, parvovirus B19, influenza, CMV and Epstein-Barr virus appeared linked to several top co-occurrence clusters.

On this clone itself: Its antigen has not been determined.

Sequences ENHRY (CDR1) and SYGVKD (CDR2) are obtained from the germline V gene. The cysteine opens and the phenylalanine closes a CDR3 of 14 amino acids. Of the read, only the CDR3 DNA is kept; its 42 bases are in frame from base 1. Trimming at the junction amounts to 0 bases on V and 1 base on J, and the germline ends lie 6 bases apart. The chain is encoded by TRBV10-3 joined to TRBJ1-1, with the D gene not clear enough to name. The sequence came from a man between 35 and 55 years old in good health and CMV-seronegative. The sequenced sample was PBMCs. The CDR3: CAISESTPNTEAFF. The DNA sequence is TGTGCCATCAGTGAGTCGACACCGAACACTGAAGCTTTCTTT.